The T cell receptor (beta chain) described here comes from a study of human T cells and chemical hapten exposure. Attachment of unique molecular identifiers to individual cDNA molecules was performed in the library. TCRdb called the RACE reads again in MiXCR, with one record for every CDR3 protein. Of some 120,000 distinct CDR3 sequences listed, about 9% were seen once; the top ten hold approximately 2%. Time point indicated: healthy volunteer bleed at 2 weeks. Unfractionated whole blood yielded the extracted total RNA. This clonotype was observed a handful of times. This receptor was taken from a male donor in good health. Some clones in this sample may be carry-over from other donors' samples. The sample comprised whole blood.

CDR3 amino acids: CASSQDYPSAGGQETQYF. CDR3 nucleotides: TGTGCCAGCAGCCAAGATTACCCCTCGGCGGGGGGGCAAGAGACCCAGTACTTC. The chain recombines TRBV3-1 with TRBJ2-5; 9 nucleotides align to TRBD2. The CDR3 is 18 amino acids. V lost 0 bases and J lost 2; bases outside the gene matches: 10. Germline V gene data show CDR1 as LGHDT and CDR2 as YNNKEL (reference sequence).